The clone carrying this TCR beta chain was detected once. Its antigen is not identified. Clones were sequenced by immunoSEQ multiplex PCR, and TCRdb holds only the in-frame ones, with some missing. The table lists 55,000 to 70,000 clones, around 85% of them singletons. The CDR3 contains 15 residues. In germline, CDR1 is MDHEN, CDR2 SYDVKM. The sample originates from a study of Tregs in tolerant kidney transplant recipients. Notes on the study in general: This study did not directly address biological reproducibility.

This material consisted of Tregs from blood, taken before the transplant. The TCR sequence derives from a human donor who received a combined kidney and bone marrow transplant. The gene calls are TRBV28 and TRBJ2-5; D not resolved. The better agreement between TRBJ2-7 and the DNA end casts doubt on the J call. CDR3 sequence: CASSLLSESSYEQYF. The CDR3 bases are TGTGCCAGCAGTTTATTGTCAGAGAGCTCCTACGAGCAGTACTTC.